The 17 T cell receptor beta chains below come from one sample, sequenced in a study of blood T cell repertoires in COVID-19. Measured with immunoSEQ multiplex PCR; TCRdb has only the in-frame clones, and not every one. The repertoire includes roughly 87,000 clones, roughly 78% of them detected once, and approximately 14% sits in the top ten. Material for sequencing was peripheral blood. The receptors originated from a woman of 80 years or more with acute or convalescent COVID-19.

This chain links TRBV9 with TRBJ2-3; 8 bases align to TRBD2. Germline CDR1 SGDLS, CDR2 YYNGEE. This CDR3 is built from 19 residues. V gave up 0 bases and J gave up 5 bases; unmatched junction bases: 17. Here the CDR3 DNA reads TGTGCCAGCAGCGTAGCCCCGGGGACGGGGGGGCCTAGAGGAGATACGCAGTATTTT. This sequence encodes CASSVAPGTGGPRGDTQYF.

The gene calls are TRBV10-3 and TRBJ2-3, with 13 bases matching TRBD2. The CDR3 is 16 residues long. V lost 6 bases and J lost 2; bases outside the gene matches: 5. The V gene's germline CDR1 is ENHRY and CDR2 SYGVKD. The CDR3 region has the DNA TGTGCCATCAGCCCCGGACTAGCGGGGGACACAGATACGCAGTATTTT. It translates to CAISPGLAGDTDTQYF.

The rearrangement links TRBV11-3 to TRBJ2-7, with D perhaps TRBD1 (6 bases). Trimming stripped 6 bases from V and 0 bases from J, with 12 bases between. Germline values: CDR1 SGHNT, CDR2 YENEEA. This CDR3 has 14 residues. The chain's CDR3 is CASRPGASSYEQYF. DNA for the CDR3: TGTGCCAGCAGACCAGGGGCTAGCTCCTACGAGCAGTACTTC.

V usage is TRBV5-1 and J usage is TRBJ1-2; 8 nucleotides align to TRBD1. Germline V CDR1 and CDR2: SGHRS, YFSETQ. This CDR3 spans 17 amino acids. J was trimmed by 4 bases and V by 0 bases; bases with no gene match: 11. CDR3 region: CASSLDPPGGGGYGYTF. The CDR3 DNA reads TGCGCCAGCAGCTTGGATCCACCAGGGGGCGGCGGCTATGGCTACACCTTC.

This clone is a singleton in its sample. V is TRBV6-5 and J is TRBJ2-3, with 11 bases that match TRBD1. CDR1 and CDR2 (germline): MNHEY, SVGAGI. Unmatched junction bases numbered 4, after V lost 6 bases and J lost 5 bases. CDR3 size: 14 residues. The CDR3 DNA follows: TGTGCCAGCAGCCTGGACAGGGGGCTAGATACGCAGTATTTT. Translation gives CASSLDRGLDTQYF.

The J gene is TRBJ1-2, the V gene TRBV5-1, with D unclear. Trimming removed 3 bases at V and 8 bases at J, with 14 bases between. CDR1 and CDR2 from the germline V gene are SGHRS and YFSETQ. The CDR3 runs 13 residues. CDR3: CASSSPPSEGYTF. CDR3 DNA: TGCGCCAGCAGCTCACCTCCTTCGGAGGGCTACACCTTC.

CDR3 in DNA: TGTGCCATCAGACAATATAGCAATCAGCCCCAGCATTTT. The encoded protein is CAIRQYSNQPQHF. The chain recombines TRBV10-3 with TRBJ1-5; D not certain. The CDR3 is 13 residues long. CDR1 and CDR2 from the germline V gene are ENHRY and SYGVKD. Trimming cost V 6 bases and J 0 bases, with 6 bases left between them.

The rearrangement uses TRBV27 and TRBJ2-7; 7 bases agree with TRBD1. After removal of 6 bases from V and 1 base from J, the junction contained 9 bases not matched to a gene. The germline V gene encodes CDR1 MNHEY and CDR2 SMNVEV (reference sequence). The CDR3 loop spans 15 amino acids. The CDR3 DNA reads TGTGCCAGCAGGACGGACAGGACCATTTCCTACGAGCAGTACTTC. It specifies CASRTDRTISYEQYF.

The rearrangement uses TRBV28 and TRBJ1-5, with 9 bases fitting TRBD1. The germline gives CDR1 MDHEN, CDR2 SYDVKM. This CDR3 comprises 16 residues. The V segment lost 6 bases and the J segment 0 bases; nucleotides outside the gene matches: 6. The CDR3 region has the DNA TGTGCCAGCAGACGCCGGACAGGGGCTAGCAATCAGCCCCAGCATTTT. The encoded protein is CASRRRTGASNQPQHF.

This chain connects TRBV4-2 to TRBJ1-1, with a possible D match to TRBD1 (5 bases). Looked up from germline, CDR1 is LGHNA and CDR2 is YNFKEQ. The CDR3 runs to 14 residues. V lost 0 bases, J lost 10 bases, and 15 bases lay in between. The CDR3 DNA reads TGTGCCAGCAGCCAAGAGAGGACACCAGTAAGAGCTTTCTTT. Translating it yields CASSQERTPVRAFF.

This sequence joins TRBV6-1 and TRBJ1-5; 7 positions match TRBD1. Germline CDR1 is MNHNS and CDR2 is SASEGT. The CDR3 spans 17 residues. The V gene end was trimmed by 1 base and the J gene end by 3 bases; junction bases not matched to a gene: 9. CDR3 loop: CASSEGFGTEFNQPQHF. For the CDR3, the DNA is TGTGCCAGCAGTGAAGGTTTCGGGACAGAGTTCAATCAGCCCCAGCATTTT.

In DNA, the CDR3 is TGTGCCAGCAGCGTCTCCGGGACTAGCAACTACGAGCAGTACTTC. Translated, it gives CASSVSGTSNYEQYF. The chain employs TRBV9 and TRBJ2-7; 9 bases match TRBD2. V dropped 2 bases and J dropped 3; count of bases not matched to a gene: 6. CDR1 SGDLS and CDR2 YYNGEE come from the germline V gene. The CDR3 runs to 15 residues.

This sequence joins TRBV18 and TRBJ2-5; D unresolved. V was cut by 5 bases and J by 2 bases, with 9 bases left in between. There are 13 residues in the CDR3. Germline V lookup: CDR1 KGHSH, CDR2 LQKENI. DNA for the CDR3: TGTGCCAGCTCAGGGCCAGATCAAGAGACCCAGTACTTC. The encoded protein is CASSGPDQETQYF. Full variable domain (rest looked up from reference TRBV18 and TRBJ2-5): NAGVMQNPRHLVRRRGQEARLRCSPMKGHSHVYWYRQLPEEGLKFMVYLQKENIIDESGMPKERFSAEFPKEGPSILRIQQVVRGDSAAYFCASSGPDQETQYFGPGTRLLVL.

This clone appeared a few times. The chain combines TRBV6-1 with TRBJ1-2; 9 nucleotides match TRBD1. The CDR3 is made up of 15 amino acids. Germline V CDR1 and CDR2: MNHNS, SASEGT. V lost 3 bases to trimming and J lost 4 bases; unmatched junction nucleotides: 6. CDR3 amino acids: CASSEPDRGIYGYTF. CDR3 coding DNA: TGTGCCAGCAGTGAGCCGGACAGGGGTATCTATGGCTACACCTTC.

This clone was seen just once. The rearrangement uses TRBV12-2 and TRBJ2-5; TRBD2 reflects the table's D call only, with no check against the DNA. TRBV12-2 corresponds to a pseudogene. This CDR3 region has 17 residues. CDR3 sequence (DNA): TGTGCAAGTCGCTTAGGGAGTAGCGGGGGGGCCCAAGAGACCCAGTACTTC. As protein: CASRLGSSGGAQETQYF.

The J gene is TRBJ1-2, the V gene TRBV7-2; 8 bases match TRBD1. CDR1 SGHTA and CDR2 FQGNSA come from the germline V gene. With V trimmed by 7 bases and J by 4 bases, 8 bases remained unmatched. There are 14 residues in the CDR3. The CDR3 is CASTHDRGLYGYTF. The DNA of the CDR3 is TGTGCCAGCACCCACGACAGGGGTCTCTATGGCTACACCTTC.

V is TRBV30 and J is TRBJ1-1, with D tentatively TRBD1 (6 bases). Per the germline V gene, CDR1 is GTSNPN and CDR2 is SVGIG (reference sequence). The CDR3 runs 12 residues. V was pared by 3 bases and J by 5 bases, with 10 bases between. Here the CDR3 reads CAWRGARTEAFF. CDR3 coding DNA: TGTGCCTGGAGGGGGGCCCGGACTGAAGCTTTCTTT. Full variable domain (rest looked up from reference TRBV30 and TRBJ1-1): SQTIHQWPATLVQPVGSPLSLECTVEGTSNPNLYWYRQAAGRGLQLLFYSVGIGQISSEVPQNLSASRPQDRQFILSSKKLLLSDSGFYLCAWRGARTEAFFGQGTRLTVV.